Shown below are 21 T cell receptor beta chains from a single sample sequenced in a study of CD4 and CD8 cells across lung adenocarcinoma regions. TCRdb re-derived calls from the PCR reads in MiXCR, one entry per CDR3 protein. This table holds about 12,000 distinct CDR3 sequences, less than 60% found once. Sequencing input: CD8+ T cells from the margin of a lung tumor. These receptors were collected from a female donor with lung adenocarcinoma. The CD4 and CD8 labels of this study may be unreliable.

This clonotype is classed as large. This rearrangement joins TRBV6-1 to TRBJ2-2; no reliable D call. Between the trimmed V and J ends, which lost 0 bases and 2 bases, there was a span of 7 bases. The CDR3 totals 15 residues. Germline V gene sequence: CDR1 MNHNS, CDR2 SASEGT. Here the CDR3 DNA reads TGTGCCAGCAGTGAAGCCCAAGACAACACCGGGGAGCTGTTTTTT. Residues: CASSEAQDNTGELFF.

The gene calls are TRBV6-1 and TRBJ2-1; tentative D call: TRBD1 (7 bases). The J call may be mistaken, given a closer DNA end match to TRBJ2-7. The CDR3 spans 13 residues. CDR1 and CDR2 from the germline V gene are MNHNS and SASEGT. The CDR3 DNA reads TGTGCCAGCAGCTCGGAGGGGGCTTGGGAGCAGTACTTC. Protein: CASSSEGAWEQYF.

This clonotype was seen many times. The genes are TRBV6-1 and TRBJ1-4, with a tentative D call TRBD1 (5 bases). With 10 bases removed from V and 7 bases from J, the gap between germline ends came to 31 bases. The CDR3 loop spans 18 amino acids. The V gene's germline CDR1 is MNHNS and CDR2 SASEGT. The CDR3 sequence is CATGQAPNRKILSEKLFF. The CDR3 DNA reads as TGTGCCACCGGCCAGGCCCCCAACAGGAAAATCCTTAGTGAAAAACTGTTTTTT.

With regard to this clonotype: Its ends do not fully match the called genes, so a read error is possible. This sequence joins TRBV6-1 and TRBJ2-3; 8 nucleotides match TRBD2. Germline V gives CDR1 MNHNS, CDR2 SASEGT. This CDR3 is 18 amino acids long. In nucleotides, the CDR3 is TGTGCCAGCAGCATAGCGGGACTAGGGGGGGGAGACACAGAGACGCAGTATTTT. Translation gives CASSIAGLGGGDTETQYF.

This clonotype was counted between two and nine times. The rearrangement uses TRBV6-1 and TRBJ2-1; possible D gene TRBD2, 6 bases. The germline gives CDR1 MNHNS, CDR2 SASEGT. The germline V and J ends were trimmed by 3 bases and 1 base, with 10 bases remaining between them. This CDR3 is built from 15 residues. This CDR3 reads CASSETGVSYNEQFF. CDR3 DNA: TGTGCCAGCAGTGAGACGGGAGTTTCCTACAATGAGCAGTTCTTC.

The chain recombines TRBV27 with TRBJ2-6; D perhaps matches TRBD2 (5 bases). Per the germline V gene, CDR1 is MNHEY and CDR2 is SMNVEV (reference sequence). CDR3 size: 14 residues. The V and J ends lost 6 bases and 3 bases respectively, with 9 bases between them. The CDR3 bases are TGTGCCAGCAGGCGGGTGGATGGGGCCAACGTCCTGACTTTC. Translated: CASRRVDGANVLTF.

This clonotype ranks as medium-sized. The chain links TRBV27 to TRBJ2-5; D is undetermined. With 8 bases removed from V and 0 bases from J, the gap between germline ends came to 13 bases. Germline values: CDR1 MNHEY, CDR2 SMNVEV (reference sequence). The CDR3 extends over 14 amino acids. The CDR3 DNA follows: TGTGCCAGCGCCAGAATCCCGTACCAAGAGACCCAGTACTTC. Translating it yields CASARIPYQETQYF.

A word on this clonotype: Germline and junction disagree at one end, which may indicate a read error. The chain recombines TRBV6-2 or TRBV6-3 with TRBJ2-6, with D possibly called TRBD1 or TRBD2 (5 bases each). Germline CDR1 reads MNHEY; CDR2 reads SVGEGT. The CDR3 extends over 13 amino acids. The CDR3 loop is CGNGGPWAYELTF. The CDR3 bases are TGTGGGAATGGGGGACCTTGGGCCTACGAGCTGACCTTC.

This clonotype is deemed medium-sized. For the CDR3, the DNA is TGTGCCATCAGTGCGGAGATGGGCTCCTACAATGAGCAGTTCTTC. Translation: CAISAEMGSYNEQFF. V usage is TRBV10-3 and J usage is TRBJ2-1; no clear D. This CDR3 contains 15 residues. Germline CDR1 is ENHRY and CDR2 is SYGVKD. The V end was cut by 4 bases, the J end by 0 bases, with 10 bases between.

This sequence joins TRBV6-1 and TRBJ1-4; no reliable D call. Germline V CDR1 and CDR2: MNHNS, SASEGT. This CDR3 is 14 amino acids long. Trimming pared 1 base from V and 8 bases from J, leaving 11 bases between. CDR3 amino acids: CASSEEAEFEKLFF. Here the CDR3 DNA reads TGTGCCAGCAGTGAAGAGGCAGAATTCGAAAAACTGTTTTTT.

About this clonotype itself: A read error may produce the germline difference seen at one junction end. The V call is TRBV10-3, the J call TRBJ2-3; maybe TRBD2 (7 bases). Germline V gives CDR1 ENHRY, CDR2 SYGVKD. CDR3 length equals 15 residues. In DNA, the CDR3 is TGTGCCGCGGGGTGGGGGGGCGAAGGCCCAGATACGCAGTATTTC. Protein: CAAGWGGEGPDTQYF.

This clonotype is labeled as medium-sized. This chain connects TRBV25-1 to TRBJ2-1; D not certain. The end of the DNA aligns better with TRBJ2-7, so the J call may be wrong. From germline, CDR1 is MGHDK and CDR2 SYGVNS. The CDR3 totals 15 residues. The CDR3 nucleotides are TGTGCCAGCAGTGAGAATATTAACCCCACGTACGAGCAGTACTTC. Protein sequence: CASSENINPTYEQYF.

This clonotype was observed many times. This chain joins TRBV6-1 and TRBJ2-5; 11 bases match TRBD2. The V gene's germline CDR1 is MNHNS and CDR2 SASEGT. The CDR3 runs 15 residues. Trimming removed 7 bases from V and 2 bases from J; junction bases left unmatched: 6. CDR3 residues: CASTASGGLQETQYF. The CDR3 nucleotides are TGTGCCAGCACCGCTAGCGGGGGGTTACAAGAGACCCAGTACTTC.

On this clonotype itself: The junction departs from the called germline gene at one end, perhaps through a read error. The chain links TRBV6-1 to TRBJ2-3; possible D gene TRBD2, 7 bases. The germline gives CDR1 MNHNS, CDR2 SASEGT. This CDR3 contains 16 residues. The CDR3 bases are TGTGCCAGCAGGGCCCTGGGGGGGGTGGGGGCAGAGACGCAGTATTTT. Its protein product is CASRALGGVGAETQYF.

V usage is TRBV3-1 and J usage is TRBJ2-1, with TRBD2 matching over 12 bases. Germline values: CDR1 LGHDT, CDR2 YNNKEL (reference sequence). V was pared by 4 bases and J by 8 bases, with 6 bases of the junction left unmatched. This CDR3 is 15 amino acids long. The CDR3 sequence is CASSRASGGVYEQFF. The CDR3 DNA reads as TGTGCCAGCAGCCGAGCTAGCGGGGGGGTCTATGAGCAGTTCTTC.

As concerns this clonotype: The junction shows a germline mismatch at one end, possibly a read error. The chain recombines TRBV6-1 with TRBJ1-6, with 8 nucleotides matching TRBD1. Germline CDR1 is MNHNS and CDR2 is SASEGT. This CDR3 contains 14 residues. The CDR3 protein is CASSRTGWAYEQYF. CDR3 DNA: TGTGCCAGCAGCCGGACAGGGTGGGCCTACGAGCAGTACTTT.

A word on this clonotype: One end of the junction varies from germline; a read error may be responsible. The rearrangement links TRBV4-1 to TRBJ2-6; perhaps TRBD1 as D (5 bases). There are 19 residues in the CDR3. Per germline, CDR1 MGHRA and CDR2 YSYEKL. As DNA, the CDR3 is TGCGCCAGCAGCCAAGATCTGTGGCAGGGAAGCCCTGGGGCCAACGTCCAGACTTTC. Translated: CASSQDLWQGSPGANVQTF.

The V and J genes are TRBV30 and TRBJ2-2, with D uncertain. CDR3 length equals 12 residues. Germline V gene lookup returns CDR1 GTSNPN and CDR2 SVGIG (reference sequence). V lost 4 bases to trimming and J lost 3 bases, with 6 bases between them. The CDR3: CAWIPHTGELFF. CDR3 in DNA: TGTGCCTGGATTCCTCACACCGGGGAGCTGTTTTTT. Based on the CDR3 plus reference TRBV30 and TRBJ2-2, the full variable domain is SQTIHQWPATLVQPVGSPLSLECTVEGTSNPNLYWYRQAAGRGLQLLFYSVGIGQISSEVPQNLSASRPQDRQFILSSKKLLLSDSGFYLCAWIPHTGELFFGEGSRLTVL.

A word on this clonotype: One junction end does not reproduce the germline sequence, and a read error may be involved. DNA of the CDR3: TGTGCCGCGGGGGAAGAAGGCAGGGGAGAGGAGATCCAGTACTTC. Residues: CAAGEEGRGEEIQYF. V usage is TRBV10-3 and J usage is TRBJ2-5; maybe TRBD2 (7 bases). CDR1 ENHRY and CDR2 SYGVKD come from the germline V gene. The CDR3 consists of 15 residues.

By sample share, this clonotype is medium-sized. The V and J genes are TRBV7-6 and TRBJ2-1; 11 bases agree with TRBD2. After removal of 5 bases from V and 5 bases from J, the junction contained 11 bases not matched to a gene. Germline CDR1 reads SGHVS; CDR2 reads FNYEAQ. This CDR3 has 17 amino acids. Written as DNA, the CDR3 is TGTGCCAGCAGCCCGCAACCGGGTAGCGGGGGGGACAATGAGCAGTTCTTC. Translating it yields CASSPQPGSGGDNEQFF.

CDR3 sequence: CAISGGTSGAHEQFF. CDR3 nucleotide sequence: TGTGCCATCAGTGGTGGGACTAGCGGGGCTCATGAGCAGTTCTTC. The rearrangement joins TRBV10-3 to TRBJ2-1, with 13 bases lining up with TRBD2. CDR1 is ENHRY and CDR2 is SYGVKD in the germline V gene. The J segment lost 8 bases and the V segment lost 4 bases, leaving 5 bases of the junction unmatched. The CDR3 totals 15 residues.